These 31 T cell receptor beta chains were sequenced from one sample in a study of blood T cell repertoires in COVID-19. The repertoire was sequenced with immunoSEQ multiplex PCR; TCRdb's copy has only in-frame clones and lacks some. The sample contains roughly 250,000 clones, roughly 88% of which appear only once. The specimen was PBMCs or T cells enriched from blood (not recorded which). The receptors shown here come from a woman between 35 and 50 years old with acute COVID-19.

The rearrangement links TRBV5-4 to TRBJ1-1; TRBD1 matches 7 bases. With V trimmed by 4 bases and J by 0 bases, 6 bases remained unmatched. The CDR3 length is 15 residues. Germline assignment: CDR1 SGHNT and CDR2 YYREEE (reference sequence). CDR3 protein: CASSPRDRMNTEAFF. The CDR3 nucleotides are TGTGCCAGCAGCCCCCGGGACAGAATGAACACTGAAGCTTTCTTT.

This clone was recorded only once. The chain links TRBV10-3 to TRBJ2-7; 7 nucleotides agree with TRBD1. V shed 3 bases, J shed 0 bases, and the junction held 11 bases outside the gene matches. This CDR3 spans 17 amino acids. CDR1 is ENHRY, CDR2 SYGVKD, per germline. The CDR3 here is CAISDPGQVHSSYEQYF. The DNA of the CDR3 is TGTGCCATCAGTGACCCAGGACAGGTCCATTCCTCCTACGAGCAGTACTTC.

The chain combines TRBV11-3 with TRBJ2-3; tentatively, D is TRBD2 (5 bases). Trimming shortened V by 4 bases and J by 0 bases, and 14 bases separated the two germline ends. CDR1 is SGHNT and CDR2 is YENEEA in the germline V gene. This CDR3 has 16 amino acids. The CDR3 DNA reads TGTGCCAGCAGCTCCCGCGGGCCAGCAAGCACAGATACGCAGTATTTT. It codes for CASSSRGPASTDTQYF.

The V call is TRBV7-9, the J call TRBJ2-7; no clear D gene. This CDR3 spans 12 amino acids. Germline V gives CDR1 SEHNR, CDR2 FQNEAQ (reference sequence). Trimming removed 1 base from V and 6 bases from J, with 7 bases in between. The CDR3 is CASSLEYSEQYF. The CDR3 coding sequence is TGTGCCAGCAGCTTAGAGTACAGCGAGCAGTACTTC.

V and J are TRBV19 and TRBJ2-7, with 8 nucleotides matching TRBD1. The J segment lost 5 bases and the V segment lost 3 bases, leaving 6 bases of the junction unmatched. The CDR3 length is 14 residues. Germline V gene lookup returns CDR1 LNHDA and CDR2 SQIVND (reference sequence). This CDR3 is CASSMDREEDEQYF. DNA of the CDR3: TGTGCCAGTAGTATGGACAGGGAGGAAGACGAGCAGTACTTC.

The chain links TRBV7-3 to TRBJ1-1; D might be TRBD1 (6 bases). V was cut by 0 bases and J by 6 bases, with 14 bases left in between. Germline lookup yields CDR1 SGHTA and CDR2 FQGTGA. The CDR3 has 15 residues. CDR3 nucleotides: TGTGCCAGCAGCTTAACTCCTCGGGACACCTCTGAAGCTTTCTTT. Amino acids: CASSLTPRDTSEAFF.

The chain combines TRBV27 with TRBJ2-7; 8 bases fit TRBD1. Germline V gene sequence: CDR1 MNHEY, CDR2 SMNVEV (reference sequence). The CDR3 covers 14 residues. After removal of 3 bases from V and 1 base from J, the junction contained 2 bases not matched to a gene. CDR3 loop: CASSFDRGSYEQYF. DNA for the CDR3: TGTGCCAGCAGTTTCGACAGGGGATCCTACGAGCAGTACTTC.

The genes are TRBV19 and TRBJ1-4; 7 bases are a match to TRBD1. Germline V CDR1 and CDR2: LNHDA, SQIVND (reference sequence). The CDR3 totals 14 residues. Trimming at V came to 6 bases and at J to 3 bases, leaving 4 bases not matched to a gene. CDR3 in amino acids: CASSYRGPNEKLFF. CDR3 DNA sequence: TGTGCCAGTAGCTACAGGGGTCCTAATGAAAAACTGTTTTTT.

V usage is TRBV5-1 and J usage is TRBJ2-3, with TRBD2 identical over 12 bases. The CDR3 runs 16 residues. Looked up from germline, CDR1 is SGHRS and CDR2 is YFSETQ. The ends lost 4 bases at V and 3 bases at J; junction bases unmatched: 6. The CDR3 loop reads CASSPASGGVTDTQYF. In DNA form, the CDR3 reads TGCGCCAGCAGCCCCGCTAGCGGGGGGGTGACAGATACGCAGTATTTT. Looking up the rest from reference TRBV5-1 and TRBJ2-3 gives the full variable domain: KAGVTQTPRYLIKTRGQQVTLSCSPISGHRSVSWYQQTPGQGLQFLFEYFSETQRNKGNFPGRFSGRQFSNSRSEMNVSTLELGDSALYLCASSPASGGVTDTQYFGPGTRLTVL.

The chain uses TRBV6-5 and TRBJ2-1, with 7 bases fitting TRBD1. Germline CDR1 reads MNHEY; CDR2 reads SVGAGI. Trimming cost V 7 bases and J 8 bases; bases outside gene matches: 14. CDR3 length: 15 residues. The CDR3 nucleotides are TGTGCCAGCACCGGACAGGTTTCCCCAAGGGATGAGCAGTTCTTC. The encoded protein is CASTGQVSPRDEQFF.

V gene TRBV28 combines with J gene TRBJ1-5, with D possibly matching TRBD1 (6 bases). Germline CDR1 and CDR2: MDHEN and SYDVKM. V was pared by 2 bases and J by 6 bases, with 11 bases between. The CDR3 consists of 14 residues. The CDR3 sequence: CASSLIQGSQPQHF. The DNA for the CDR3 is TGTGCCAGCAGTTTAATACAGGGAAGTCAGCCCCAGCATTTT.

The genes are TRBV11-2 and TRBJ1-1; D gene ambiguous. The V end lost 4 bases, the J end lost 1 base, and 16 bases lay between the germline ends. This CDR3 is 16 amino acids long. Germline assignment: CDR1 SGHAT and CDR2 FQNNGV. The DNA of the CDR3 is TGTGCCAGCAGCTACCTACGGCCGGGAGCGAACACTGAAGCTTTCTTT. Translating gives CASSYLRPGANTEAFF.

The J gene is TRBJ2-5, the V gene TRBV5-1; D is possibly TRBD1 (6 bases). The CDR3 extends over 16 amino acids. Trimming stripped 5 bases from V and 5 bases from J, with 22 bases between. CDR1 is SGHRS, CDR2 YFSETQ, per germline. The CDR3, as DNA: TGCGCCAGCAGGATTGACGGTCAGGGGCCGGAGGAGACCCAGTACTTC. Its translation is CASRIDGQGPEETQYF.

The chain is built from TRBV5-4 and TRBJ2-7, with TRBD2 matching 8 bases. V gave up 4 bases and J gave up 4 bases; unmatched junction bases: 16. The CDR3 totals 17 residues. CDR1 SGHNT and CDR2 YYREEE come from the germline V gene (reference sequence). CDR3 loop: CASSPPGGGVASYEQYF. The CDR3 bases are TGTGCCAGCAGCCCCCCGGGGGGGGGCGTAGCATCTTACGAGCAGTACTTC.

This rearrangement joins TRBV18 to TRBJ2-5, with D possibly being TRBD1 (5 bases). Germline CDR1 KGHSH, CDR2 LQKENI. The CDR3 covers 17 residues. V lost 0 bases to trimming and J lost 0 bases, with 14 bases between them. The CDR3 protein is CASSPPGRAGNQETQYF. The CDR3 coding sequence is TGTGCCAGCTCACCACCGGGCAGGGCAGGGAACCAAGAGACCCAGTACTTC.

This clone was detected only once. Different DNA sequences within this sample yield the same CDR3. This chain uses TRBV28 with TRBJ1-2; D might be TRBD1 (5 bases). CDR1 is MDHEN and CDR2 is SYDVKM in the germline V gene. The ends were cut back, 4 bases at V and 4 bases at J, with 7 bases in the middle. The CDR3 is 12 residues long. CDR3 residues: CASSSGGYGYTF. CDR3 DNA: TGTGCCAGCAGTTCGGGGGGCTATGGCTACACCTTC.

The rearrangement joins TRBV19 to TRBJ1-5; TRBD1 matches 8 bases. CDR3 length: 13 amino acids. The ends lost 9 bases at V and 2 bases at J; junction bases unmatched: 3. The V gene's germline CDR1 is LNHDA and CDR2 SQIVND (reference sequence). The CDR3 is CASSDRGNQPQHF. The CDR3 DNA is TGTGCCAGCTCGGACAGGGGCAATCAGCCCCAGCATTTT.

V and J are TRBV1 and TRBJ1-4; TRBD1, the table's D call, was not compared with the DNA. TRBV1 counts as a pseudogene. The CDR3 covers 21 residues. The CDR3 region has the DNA TGCACCAGCAGCCAAGCCCCGAGGAACAGGGGGCAGGGAGCAACTAATGAAAAACTGTTTTTT. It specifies CTSSQAPRNRGQGATNEKLFF.

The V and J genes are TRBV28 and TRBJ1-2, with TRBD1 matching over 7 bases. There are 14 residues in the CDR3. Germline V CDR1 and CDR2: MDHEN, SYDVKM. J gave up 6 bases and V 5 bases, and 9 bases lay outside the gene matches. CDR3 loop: CASSPPTGIDGYTF. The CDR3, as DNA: TGTGCCAGCAGTCCGCCGACAGGGATCGATGGCTACACCTTC.

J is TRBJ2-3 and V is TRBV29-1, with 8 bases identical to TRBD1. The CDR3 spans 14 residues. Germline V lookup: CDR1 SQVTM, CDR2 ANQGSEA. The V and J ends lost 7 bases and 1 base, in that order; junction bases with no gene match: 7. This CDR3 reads CSGQTGDGTDTQYF. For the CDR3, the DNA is TGCAGCGGCCAGACAGGGGATGGCACAGATACGCAGTATTTT.

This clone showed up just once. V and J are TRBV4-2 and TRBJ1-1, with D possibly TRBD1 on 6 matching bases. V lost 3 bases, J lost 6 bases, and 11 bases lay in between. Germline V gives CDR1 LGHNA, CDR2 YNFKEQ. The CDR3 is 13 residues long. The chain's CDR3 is CASSQQGRAEAFF. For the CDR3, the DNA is TGTGCCAGCAGCCAGCAGGGGCGTGCTGAAGCTTTCTTT.

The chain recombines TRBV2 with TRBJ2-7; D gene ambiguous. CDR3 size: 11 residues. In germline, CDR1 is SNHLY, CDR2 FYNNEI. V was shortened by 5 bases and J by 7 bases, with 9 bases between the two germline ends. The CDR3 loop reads CASSPRSEQYF. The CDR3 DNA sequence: TGTGCCAGCAGTCCTCGCAGTGAGCAGTACTTC.

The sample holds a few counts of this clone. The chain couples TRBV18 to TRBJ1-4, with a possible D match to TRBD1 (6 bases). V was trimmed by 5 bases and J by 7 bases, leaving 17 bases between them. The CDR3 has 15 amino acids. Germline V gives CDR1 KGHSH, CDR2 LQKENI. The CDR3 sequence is CASSVNRAFGEKLFF. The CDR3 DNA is TGTGCCAGCTCAGTCAACAGGGCCTTCGGTGAAAAACTGTTTTTT. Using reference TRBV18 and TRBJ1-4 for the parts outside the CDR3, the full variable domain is NAGVMQNPRHLVRRRGQEARLRCSPMKGHSHVYWYRQLPEEGLKFMVYLQKENIIDESGMPKERFSAEFPKEGPSILRIQQVVRGDSAAYFCASSVNRAFGEKLFFGSGTQLSVL.

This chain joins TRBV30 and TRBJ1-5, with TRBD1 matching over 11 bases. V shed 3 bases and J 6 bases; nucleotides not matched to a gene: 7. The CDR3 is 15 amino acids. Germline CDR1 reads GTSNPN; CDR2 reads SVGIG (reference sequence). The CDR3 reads CAWSARTGGGQPQHF. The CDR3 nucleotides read TGTGCCTGGAGCGCGAGGACAGGGGGCGGTCAGCCCCAGCATTTT.

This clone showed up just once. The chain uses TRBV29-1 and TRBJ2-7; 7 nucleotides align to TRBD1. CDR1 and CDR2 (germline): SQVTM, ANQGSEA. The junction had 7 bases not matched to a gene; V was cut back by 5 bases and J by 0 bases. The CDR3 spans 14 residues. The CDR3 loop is CSVSPGGNSYEQYF. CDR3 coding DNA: TGCAGCGTTTCCCCAGGGGGTAACTCCTACGAGCAGTACTTC.

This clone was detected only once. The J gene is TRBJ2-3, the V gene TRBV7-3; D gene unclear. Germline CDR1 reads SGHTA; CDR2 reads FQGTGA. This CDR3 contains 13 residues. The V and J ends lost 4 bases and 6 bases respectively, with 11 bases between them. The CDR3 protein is CASSSVGSDTQYF. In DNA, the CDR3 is TGTGCCAGCAGCTCGGTCGGTTCTGATACGCAGTATTTT.

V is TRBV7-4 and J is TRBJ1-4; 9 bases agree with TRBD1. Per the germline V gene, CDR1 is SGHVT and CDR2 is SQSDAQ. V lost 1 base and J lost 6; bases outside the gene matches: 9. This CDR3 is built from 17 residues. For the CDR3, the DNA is TGTGCCAGCAGCTTAGATGGGACAGGGAATGCCGATGAAAAACTGTTTTTT. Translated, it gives CASSLDGTGNADEKLFF. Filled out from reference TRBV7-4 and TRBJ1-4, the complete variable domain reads GAGVSQSPRYKVAKRGRDVALRCDSISGHVTLYWYRQTLGQGSEVLTYSQSDAQRDKSGRPSGRFSAERPERSVSTLKIQRTEQGDSAVYLCASSLDGTGNADEKLFFGSGTQLSVL.

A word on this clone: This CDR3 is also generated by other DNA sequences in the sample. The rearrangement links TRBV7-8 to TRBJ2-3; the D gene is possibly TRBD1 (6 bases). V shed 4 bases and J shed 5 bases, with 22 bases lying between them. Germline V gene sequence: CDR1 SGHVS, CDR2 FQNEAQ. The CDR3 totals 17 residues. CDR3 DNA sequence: TGTGCCAGCAGCTCAAACCGTTTTTGGGGGCCAGGAGATACGCAGTATTTT. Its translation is CASSSNRFWGPGDTQYF.

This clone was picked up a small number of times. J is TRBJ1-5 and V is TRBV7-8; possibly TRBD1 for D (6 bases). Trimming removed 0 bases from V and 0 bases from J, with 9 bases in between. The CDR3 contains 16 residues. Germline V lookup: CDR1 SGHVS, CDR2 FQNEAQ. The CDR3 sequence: CASSLAGQYSNQPQHF. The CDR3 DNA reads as TGTGCCAGCAGCTTAGCAGGACAGTATAGCAATCAGCCCCAGCATTTT.

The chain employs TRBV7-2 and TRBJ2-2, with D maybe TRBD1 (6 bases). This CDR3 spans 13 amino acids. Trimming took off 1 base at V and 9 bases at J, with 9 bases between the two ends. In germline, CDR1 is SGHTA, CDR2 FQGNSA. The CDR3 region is CASSLGGRRELFF. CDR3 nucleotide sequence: TGTGCCAGCAGCTTAGGGGGGCGCAGGGAGCTGTTTTTT.

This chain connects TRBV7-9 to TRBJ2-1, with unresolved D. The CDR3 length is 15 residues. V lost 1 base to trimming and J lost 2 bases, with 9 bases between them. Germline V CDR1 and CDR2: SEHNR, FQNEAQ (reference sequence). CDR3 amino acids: CASSLEYSTYNEQFF. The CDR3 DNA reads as TGTGCCAGCAGCTTAGAATATAGTACCTACAATGAGCAGTTCTTC.